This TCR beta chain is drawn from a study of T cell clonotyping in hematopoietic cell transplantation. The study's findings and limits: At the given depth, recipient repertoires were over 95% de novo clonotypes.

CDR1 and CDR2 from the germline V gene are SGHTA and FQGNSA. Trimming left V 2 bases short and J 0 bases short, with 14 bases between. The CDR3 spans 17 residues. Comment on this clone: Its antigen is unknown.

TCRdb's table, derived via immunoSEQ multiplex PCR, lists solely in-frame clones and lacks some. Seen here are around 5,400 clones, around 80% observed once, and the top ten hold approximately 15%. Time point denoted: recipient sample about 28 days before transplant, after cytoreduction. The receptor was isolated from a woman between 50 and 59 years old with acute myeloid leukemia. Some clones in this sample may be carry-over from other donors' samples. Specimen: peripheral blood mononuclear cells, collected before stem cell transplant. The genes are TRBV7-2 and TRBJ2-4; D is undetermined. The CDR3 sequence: CASSLWSVRLAKNIQYF. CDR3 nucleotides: TGTGCCAGCAGCTTATGGTCCGTCCGACTAGCCAAAAACATTCAGTACTTC.